The 19 T cell receptor beta chains below were found in one sample sequenced in a study of T cell changes during pregnancy in multiple sclerosis. The protocol was immunoSEQ multiplex PCR, while the TCRdb copy is restricted to in-frame clones and leaves out a portion. The sample holds approximately 54,000 clones, 75% to 95% seen once. The sequences come from peripheral blood, collected after pregnancy. These receptors were collected from a female donor in good health, enrolled as a control in a pregnancy study.

This chain links TRBV27 with TRBJ2-3; the D is unclear. V lost 2 bases and J lost 7, with 13 bases in between. Per germline, CDR1 MNHEY and CDR2 SMNVEV (reference sequence). The length of the CDR3 is 14 residues. The CDR3 loop is CASSLRTDSNTQYF. The CDR3 DNA follows: TGTGCCAGCAGTTTACGCACAGATTCAAATACGCAGTATTTT.

In this sample, this clone turned up a few times. V is TRBV6-5 and J is TRBJ1-1; D not resolved. The CDR3 consists of 15 residues. Germline-derived CDR1 and CDR2 are MNHEY and SVGAGI. V lost 3 bases to trimming and J lost 1 base, with 12 bases between them. The CDR3 region has the DNA TGTGCCAGCAGTTATCGACATCTAGCGAACACTGAAGCTTTCTTT. It yields the protein CASSYRHLANTEAFF.

The rearrangement links TRBV6-1 to TRBJ1-4, with TRBD1 matching over 9 bases. V gave up 6 bases and J gave up 1 base; unmatched junction bases: 0. This CDR3 is built from 14 residues. Germline V gives CDR1 MNHNS, CDR2 SASEGT. This chain's CDR3 is CASRDRGTNEKLFF. In nucleotides, the CDR3 is TGTGCCAGCAGGGACAGGGGAACTAATGAAAAACTGTTTTTT.

This clone has just one count. CDR3 sequence: CASARTSFTDTQYF. CDR3 in DNA: TGTGCCAGTGCCCGGACTAGCTTCACAGATACGCAGTATTTT. The chain couples TRBV19 to TRBJ2-3, with 8 positions matching TRBD2. CDR3 length: 14 residues. Germline CDR1 LNHDA, CDR2 SQIVND (reference sequence). J lost 2 bases, V lost 8 bases, and 6 bases had no gene match. The full variable domain, with the rest looked up from reference TRBV19 and TRBJ2-3, is DGGITQSPKYLFRKEGQNVTLSCEQNLNHDAMYWYRQDPGQGLRLIYYSQIVNDFQKGDIAEGYSVSREKKESFPLTVTSAQKNPTAFYLCASARTSFTDTQYFGPGTRLTVL.

This clone was detected only once. The rearrangement uses TRBV4-3 and TRBJ2-5, with D possibly TRBD2 on 5 matching bases. CDR1 and CDR2 from the germline V gene are LGHNA and YSLEER. The CDR3 consists of 14 residues. The ends were cut back, 4 bases at V and 5 bases at J, with 14 bases in the middle. The CDR3 loop reads CASSRDTGKETQYF. DNA for the CDR3: TGCGCCAGCAGCCGAGATACGGGAAAGGAGACCCAGTACTTC.

The rearrangement joins TRBV5-6 to TRBJ1-4; D is perhaps TRBD1 (6 bases). Germline CDR1 SGHDT, CDR2 YYEEEE. The length of the CDR3 is 15 residues. The V gene lost 3 bases and the J gene lost 6 bases, with 15 bases spanning the gap. The DNA of the CDR3 is TGTGCCAGCAGCTCCTCTGGGAGGGGGTATGAAAAACTGTTTTTT. This codes for CASSSSGRGYEKLFF.

In the case of this clone: Different DNA sequences within this sample yield the same CDR3. DNA of the CDR3: TGCGCCAGCAGCTTGGGCCAGGGCAATGGCTACACCTTC. Its translation: CASSLGQGNGYTF. The chain carries TRBV5-1 and TRBJ1-2; TRBD1 might be the D (5 bases). Trimming left V 0 bases short and J 6 bases short, with 9 bases between. This CDR3 contains 13 residues. The germline CDR1 and CDR2 sequences are SGHRS and YFSETQ.

This sequence joins TRBV4-1 and TRBJ1-5, with TRBD1 matching over 7 bases. CDR3 length: 16 amino acids. The V gene's germline CDR1 is MGHRA and CDR2 YSYEKL. The V and J ends lost 1 base and 6 bases, in that order; junction bases with no gene match: 9. CDR3 DNA: TGCGCCAGCAGCCAAGGGAGGAAGGGGGCGAGTCAGCCCCAGCATTTT. Encoded protein: CASSQGRKGASQPQHF.

J is TRBJ2-7 and V is TRBV15; maybe TRBD2 (6 bases). Trimming took 2 bases from V and 2 from J, leaving 10 bases between them. Germline CDR1 is LNHNV and CDR2 is YYDKDF (reference sequence). This CDR3 has 14 residues. The DNA for the CDR3 is TGTGCCACCAGCAGACCGGGGGTGACCTACGAGCAGTACTTC. This encodes CATSRPGVTYEQYF.

V is TRBV27 and J is TRBJ1-6, with TRBD1 matching 7 bases. The germline CDR1 and CDR2 sequences are MNHEY and SMNVEV (reference sequence). Trimming removed 5 bases from V and 7 bases from J; junction bases left unmatched: 8. The CDR3 runs to 15 residues. CDR3 coding DNA: TGTGCCAGCAGTCCATTGACAGGGAAGAATTCACCCCTCCACTTT. Its translation is CASSPLTGKNSPLHF.

The chain combines TRBV5-4 with TRBJ2-5; 8 bases agree with TRBD2. CDR1 and CDR2 from the germline V gene are SGHNT and YYREEE (reference sequence). The J segment lost 5 bases and the V segment lost 1 base, leaving 4 bases of the junction unmatched. The length of the CDR3 is 14 residues. This chain's CDR3 is CASSLRGGQETQYF. The CDR3 DNA sequence: TGTGCCAGCAGCTTGCGGGGGGGCCAGGAGACCCAGTACTTC. The whole variable domain, remainder taken from reference TRBV5-4 and TRBJ2-5, is ETGVTQSPTHLIKTRGQQVTLRCSSQSGHNTVSWYQQALGQGPQFIFQYYREEENGRGNFPPRFSGLQFPNYSSELNVNALELDDSALYLCASSLRGGQETQYFGPGTRLLVL.

The V call is TRBV5-1, the J call TRBJ1-4; 9 nucleotides agree with TRBD1. With 4 bases clipped from V and 2 bases from J, the junction kept 27 bases outside the gene matches. The CDR3 sequence is 23 residues long. The germline CDR1 and CDR2 sequences are SGHRS and YFSETQ. CDR3 nucleotides: TGCGCCAGCAGCAGAACAGGGGGCTGGGGAGGTCGATATGAGGTCGGCACTAATGAAAAACTGTTTTTT. Translation: CASSRTGGWGGRYEVGTNEKLFF. Variable domain in full (rest from reference TRBV5-1 and TRBJ1-4): KAGVTQTPRYLIKTRGQQVTLSCSPISGHRSVSWYQQTPGQGLQFLFEYFSETQRNKGNFPGRFSGRQFSNSRSEMNVSTLELGDSALYLCASSRTGGWGGRYEVGTNEKLFFGSGTQLSVL.

V is TRBV15 and J is TRBJ2-7; D unclear. Germline V gene data show CDR1 as LNHNV and CDR2 as YYDKDF (reference sequence). V gave up 0 bases and J gave up 1 base, with 10 bases separating them. This CDR3 region has 15 residues. CDR3 residues: CATSRDWQTSYEQYF. The CDR3 region has the DNA TGTGCCACCAGCAGAGATTGGCAGACTTCCTACGAGCAGTACTTC.

This clone was picked up a small number of times. The genes are TRBV14 and TRBJ2-1; 7 nucleotides match TRBD2. This CDR3 spans 16 amino acids. Germline lookup yields CDR1 SGHDN and CDR2 FVKESK. V gave up 1 base and J gave up 3 bases; unmatched junction bases: 6. In DNA, the CDR3 is TGTGCCAGCAGCCAAGTAGCACTAGCGTTCTACAATGAGCAGTTCTTC. Amino acids: CASSQVALAFYNEQFF. Full variable domain (rest looked up from reference TRBV14 and TRBJ2-1): EAGVTQFPSHSVIEKGQTVTLRCDPISGHDNLYWYRRVMGKEIKFLLHFVKESKQDESGMPNNRFLAERTGGTYSTLKVQPAELEDSGVYFCASSQVALAFYNEQFFGPGTRLTVL.

J is TRBJ2-1 and V is TRBV6-1, with TRBD1 identical over 9 bases. The CDR3 runs to 16 residues. The V and J ends lost 4 bases and 5 bases, in that order; junction bases with no gene match: 9. CDR1 MNHNS and CDR2 SASEGT come from the germline V gene. The CDR3 sequence is CASSVTGGRFDNEQFF. The CDR3 DNA reads as TGTGCCAGCAGTGTAACAGGGGGCCGATTCGACAATGAGCAGTTCTTC.

The chain combines TRBV5-1 with TRBJ2-2; 7 bases line up with TRBD1. Germline V gene sequence: CDR1 SGHRS, CDR2 YFSETQ. The CDR3 loop spans 18 amino acids. The V segment lost 0 bases and the J segment 1 base; nucleotides outside the gene matches: 9. The CDR3 bases are TGCGCCAGCAGCTTGGCAGGGGGTACCTCTATGAACACCGGGGAGCTGTTTTTT. It is translated as CASSLAGGTSMNTGELFF.

The chain joins TRBV6-1 to TRBJ2-7; no firm D call. V was clipped by 0 bases and J by 1 base, with 10 bases between them. The CDR3 has 15 residues. From germline, CDR1 is MNHNS and CDR2 SASEGT. The CDR3 is CASSEAPSPSYEQYF. The DNA for the CDR3 is TGTGCCAGCAGTGAAGCCCCCAGTCCGTCCTACGAGCAGTACTTC.

This clone was recorded only once. V gene TRBV5-4 combines with J gene TRBJ2-2, with TRBD1 identical over 10 bases. The CDR3 runs to 18 residues. CDR1 SGHNT and CDR2 YYREEE come from the germline V gene (reference sequence). V trimming: 5 bases; J trimming: 3 bases; junction bases outside the gene matches: 13. The CDR3 sequence: CASSRLGTGDLHTGELFF. CDR3 coding DNA: TGTGCCAGCAGTCGCCTCGGGACAGGGGATTTGCACACCGGGGAGCTGTTTTTT.

The rearrangement links TRBV28 to TRBJ2-7; D might be TRBD2 (6 bases). The CDR3 runs 16 residues. Germline V lookup: CDR1 MDHEN, CDR2 SYDVKM. The germline V and J ends were trimmed by 4 bases and 3 bases, with 19 bases remaining between them. DNA for the CDR3: TGTGCCAGCAGTTCTATATTTCGGGAGTCTAACTACGAGCAGTACTTC. Protein sequence: CASSSIFRESNYEQYF.